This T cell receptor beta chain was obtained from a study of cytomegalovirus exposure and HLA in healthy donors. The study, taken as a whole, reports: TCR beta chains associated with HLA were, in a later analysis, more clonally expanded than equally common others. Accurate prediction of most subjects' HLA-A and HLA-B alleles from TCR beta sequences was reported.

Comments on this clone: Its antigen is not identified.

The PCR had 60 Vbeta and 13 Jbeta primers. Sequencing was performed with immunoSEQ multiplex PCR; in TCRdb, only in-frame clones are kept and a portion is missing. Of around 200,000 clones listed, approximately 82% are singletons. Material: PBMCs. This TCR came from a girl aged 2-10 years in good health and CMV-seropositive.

The CDR3 sequence is CASSIEVGQVVGGYTF. CDR3 coding DNA: TGTGCCAGTAGTATAGAAGTCGGACAGGTAGTAGGAGGCTACACCTTC. The rearrangement uses TRBV19 and TRBJ1-2; 7 nucleotides line up with TRBD1. Germline CDR1 reads LNHDA; CDR2 reads SQIVND (reference sequence). CDR3 size: 16 residues. V lost 0 bases to trimming and J lost 8 bases; unmatched junction nucleotides: 12.